This entry is about one T cell receptor (beta chain). As yet, its antigen is unknown. This sample is drawn from a study of graft-versus-host responses after intestinal transplantation. Study at large: Every transplant recipient was induced with anti-thymocyte globulin, then maintained on tacrolimus and steroids for two to four years.

Study findings and constraints: Declines in HvG clones occurring early post-transplant were associated with peak circulating GvH clone levels.

Losses at the gene ends were 6 bases for V and 4 bases for J; bases not matched to a gene: 8. Germline lookup yields CDR1 SNHLY and CDR2 FYNNEI. The CDR3 spans 15 residues. The repertoire was sequenced with immunoSEQ multiplex PCR; TCRdb's copy has only in-frame clones and lacks some. The sample has some 40,000 clones, 90% to 95% seen once; the top ten hold 4.4%. This clonotype originated in a human patient who received an intestinal transplant, so some T cells may come from the graft donor. The sequencing here drew on PBMCs, taken 524 days after transplant. The V call is TRBV2, the J call TRBJ2-3; TRBD1 matches 9 bases. The CDR3 protein is CASSVGTGWADTQYF. CDR3 DNA sequence: TGTGCCAGCAGCGTCGGGACAGGGTGGGCAGATACGCAGTATTTT.